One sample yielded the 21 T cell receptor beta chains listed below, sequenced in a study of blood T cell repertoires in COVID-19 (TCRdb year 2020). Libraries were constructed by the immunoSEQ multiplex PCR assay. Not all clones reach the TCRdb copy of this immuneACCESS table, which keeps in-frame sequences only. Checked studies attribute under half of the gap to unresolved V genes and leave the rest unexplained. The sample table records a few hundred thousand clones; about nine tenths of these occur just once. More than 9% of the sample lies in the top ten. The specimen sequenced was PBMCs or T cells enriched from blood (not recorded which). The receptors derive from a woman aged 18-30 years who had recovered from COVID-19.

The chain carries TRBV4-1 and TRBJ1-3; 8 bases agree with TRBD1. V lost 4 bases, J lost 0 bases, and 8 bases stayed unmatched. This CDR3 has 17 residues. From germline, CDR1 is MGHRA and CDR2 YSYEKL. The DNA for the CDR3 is TGCGCCAGCAGCCCTCTCAGGACAGGGCACTCTGGAAACACCATATATTTT. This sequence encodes CASSPLRTGHSGNTIYF.

The DNA for the CDR3 is TGTGCCAGCAGCTTGGACAGGGGGGGAAACACCATATATTTT. Translating gives CASSLDRGGNTIYF. The chain links TRBV5-6 to TRBJ1-3, with 8 bases lining up with TRBD1. The germline gives CDR1 SGHDT, CDR2 YYEEEE. This CDR3 has 14 amino acids. Trimming took 0 bases from V and 4 from J; bases not matched to a gene: 0.

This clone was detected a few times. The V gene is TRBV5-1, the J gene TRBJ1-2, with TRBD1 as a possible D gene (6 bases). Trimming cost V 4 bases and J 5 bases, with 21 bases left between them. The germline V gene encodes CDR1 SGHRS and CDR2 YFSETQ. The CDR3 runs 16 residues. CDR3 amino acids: CASSIASPQGRYGYTF. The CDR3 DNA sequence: TGCGCCAGCAGCATCGCTTCGCCCCAGGGGCGGTATGGCTACACCTTC.

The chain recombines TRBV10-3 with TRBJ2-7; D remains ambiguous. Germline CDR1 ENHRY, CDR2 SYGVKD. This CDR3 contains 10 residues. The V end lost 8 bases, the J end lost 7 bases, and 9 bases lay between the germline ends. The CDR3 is CAIGLREQYF. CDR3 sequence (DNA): TGTGCCATCGGGCTTCGGGAGCAGTACTTC.

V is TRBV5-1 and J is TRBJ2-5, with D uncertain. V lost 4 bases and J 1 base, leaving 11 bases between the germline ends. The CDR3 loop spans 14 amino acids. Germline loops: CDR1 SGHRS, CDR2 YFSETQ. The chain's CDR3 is CASSHRTGQETQYF. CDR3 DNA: TGCGCCAGCAGCCATCGAACGGGCCAAGAGACCCAGTACTTC.

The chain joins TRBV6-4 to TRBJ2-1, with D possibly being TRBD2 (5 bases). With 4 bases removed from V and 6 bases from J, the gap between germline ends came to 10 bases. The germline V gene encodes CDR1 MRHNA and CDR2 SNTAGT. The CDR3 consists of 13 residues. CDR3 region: CASSVEATNEQFF. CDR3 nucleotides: TGTGCCAGCAGTGTGGAGGCCACCAATGAGCAGTTCTTC.

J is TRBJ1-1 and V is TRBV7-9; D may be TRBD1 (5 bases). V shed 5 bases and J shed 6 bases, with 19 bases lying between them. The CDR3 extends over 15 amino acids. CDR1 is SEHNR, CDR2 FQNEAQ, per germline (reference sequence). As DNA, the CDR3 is TGTGCCAGCAGCCTGAGGCAGGGAGGTCCTTCTGAAGCTTTCTTT. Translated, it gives CASSLRQGGPSEAFF.

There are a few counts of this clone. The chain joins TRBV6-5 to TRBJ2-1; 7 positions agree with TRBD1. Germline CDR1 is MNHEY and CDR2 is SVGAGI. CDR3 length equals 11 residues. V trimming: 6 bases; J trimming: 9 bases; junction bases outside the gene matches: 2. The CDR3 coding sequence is TGTGCCAGCAGACAGGGGACTGAGCAGTTCTTC. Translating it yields CASRQGTEQFF.

In DNA form, the CDR3 reads TGTGCCAGCAGCACCGGGATCTCGGGTCGGGCCAAAAACATTCAGTACTTC. It translates to CASSTGISGRAKNIQYF. The V and J genes are TRBV27 and TRBJ2-4; possible D gene TRBD2, 5 bases. Germline V gene sequence: CDR1 MNHEY, CDR2 SMNVEV (reference sequence). The CDR3 length is 17 residues. The V gene lost 6 bases and the J gene lost 1 base, with 19 bases spanning the gap.

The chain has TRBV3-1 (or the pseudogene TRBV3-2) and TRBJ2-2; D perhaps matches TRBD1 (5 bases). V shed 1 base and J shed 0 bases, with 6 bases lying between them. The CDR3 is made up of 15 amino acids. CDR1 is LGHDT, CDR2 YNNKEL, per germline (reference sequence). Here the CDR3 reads CASSQVTANTGELFF. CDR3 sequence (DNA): TGTGCCAGCAGCCAAGTGACAGCGAACACCGGGGAGCTGTTTTTT.

CDR3: CASSPGQYTYNEQFF. The CDR3 DNA reads TGTGCCAGCAGCCCGGGACAGTACACCTACAATGAGCAGTTCTTC. The chain uses TRBV11-2 and TRBJ2-1; 7 bases agree with TRBD1. V lost 5 bases to trimming and J lost 2 bases; unmatched junction nucleotides: 6. The CDR3 extends over 15 amino acids. Germline V CDR1 and CDR2: SGHAT, FQNNGV. Using reference TRBV11-2 and TRBJ2-1 for the parts outside the CDR3, the full variable domain is EAGVAQSPRYKIIEKRQSVAFWCNPISGHATLYWYQQILGQGPKLLIQFQNNGVVDDSQLPKDRFSAERLKGVDSTLKIQPAKLEDSAVYLCASSPGQYTYNEQFFGPGTRLTVL.

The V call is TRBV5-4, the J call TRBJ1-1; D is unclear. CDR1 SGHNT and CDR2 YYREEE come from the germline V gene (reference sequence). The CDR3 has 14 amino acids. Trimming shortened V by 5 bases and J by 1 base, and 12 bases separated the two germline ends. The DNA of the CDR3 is TGTGCCAGCAGTTCCCGGGTCCAGAACACTGAAGCTTTCTTT. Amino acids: CASSSRVQNTEAFF.

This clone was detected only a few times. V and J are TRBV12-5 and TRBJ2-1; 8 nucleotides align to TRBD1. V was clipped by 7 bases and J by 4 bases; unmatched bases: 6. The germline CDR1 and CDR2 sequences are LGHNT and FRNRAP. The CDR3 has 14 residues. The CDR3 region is CASVGGQGYNEQFF. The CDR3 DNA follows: TGTGCTAGTGTTGGAGGACAGGGTTACAATGAGCAGTTCTTC.

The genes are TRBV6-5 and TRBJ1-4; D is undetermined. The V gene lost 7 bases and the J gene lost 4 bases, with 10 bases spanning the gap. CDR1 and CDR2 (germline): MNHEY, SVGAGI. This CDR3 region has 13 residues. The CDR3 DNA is TGTGCCAGCACCCGAGAAAATAATGAAAAACTGTTTTTT. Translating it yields CASTRENNEKLFF.

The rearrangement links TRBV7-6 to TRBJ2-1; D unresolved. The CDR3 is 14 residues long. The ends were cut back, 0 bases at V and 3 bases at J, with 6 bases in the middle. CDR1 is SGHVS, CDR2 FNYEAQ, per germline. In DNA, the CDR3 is TGTGCCAGCAGCTTAGCGGGCCGCTACAATGAGCAGTTCTTC. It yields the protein CASSLAGRYNEQFF.

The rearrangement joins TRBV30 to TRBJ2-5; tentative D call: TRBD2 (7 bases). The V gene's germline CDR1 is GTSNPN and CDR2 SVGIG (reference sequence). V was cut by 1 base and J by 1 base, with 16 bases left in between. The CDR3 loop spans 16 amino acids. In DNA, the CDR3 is TGTGCCTGGAGTGAATGGGGGGGCGCGTCCCAAGAGACCCAGTACTTC. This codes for CAWSEWGGASQETQYF. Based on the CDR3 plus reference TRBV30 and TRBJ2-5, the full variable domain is SQTIHQWPATLVQPVGSPLSLECTVEGTSNPNLYWYRQAAGRGLQLLFYSVGIGQISSEVPQNLSASRPQDRQFILSSKKLLLSDSGFYLCAWSEWGGASQETQYFGPGTRLLVL.

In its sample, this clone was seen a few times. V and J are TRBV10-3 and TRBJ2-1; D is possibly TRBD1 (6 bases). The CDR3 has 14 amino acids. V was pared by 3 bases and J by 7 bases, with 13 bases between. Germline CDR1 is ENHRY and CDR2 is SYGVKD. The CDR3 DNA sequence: TGTGCCATCAGTGACAGACAGGTCCAAAATGAGCAGTTCTTC. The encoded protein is CAISDRQVQNEQFF.

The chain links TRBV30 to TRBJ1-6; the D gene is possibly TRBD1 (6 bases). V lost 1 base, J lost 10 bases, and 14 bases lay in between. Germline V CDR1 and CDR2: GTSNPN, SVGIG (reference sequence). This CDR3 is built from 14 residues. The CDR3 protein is CAWSAPDRKSPLHF. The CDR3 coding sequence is TGTGCCTGGAGTGCCCCTGACAGGAAGTCACCCCTCCACTTT.

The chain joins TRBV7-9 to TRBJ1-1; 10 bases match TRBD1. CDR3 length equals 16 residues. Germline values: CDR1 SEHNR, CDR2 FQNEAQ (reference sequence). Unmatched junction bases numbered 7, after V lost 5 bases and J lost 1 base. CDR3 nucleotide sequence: TGTGCCAGCAGCCCCCATGACAGGGGGCAGAACACTGAAGCTTTCTTT. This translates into CASSPHDRGQNTEAFF. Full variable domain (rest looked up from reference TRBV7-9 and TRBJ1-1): DTGVSQNPRHKITKRGQNVTFRCDPISEHNRLYWYRQTLGQGPEFLTYFQNEAQLEKSRLLSDRFSAERPKGSFSTLEIQRTEQGDSAMYLCASSPHDRGQNTEAFFGQGTRLTVV.

The CDR3: CASSLSQAGGRETQYF. The CDR3 region has the DNA TGTGCCAGCAGCTTAAGCCAAGCGGGGGGGCGGGAGACCCAGTACTTC. The chain joins TRBV7-2 to TRBJ2-5; 10 bases agree with TRBD2. This CDR3 is built from 16 residues. After removal of 2 bases from V and 5 bases from J, the junction contained 8 bases not matched to a gene. The germline CDR1 and CDR2 sequences are SGHTA and FQGNSA.

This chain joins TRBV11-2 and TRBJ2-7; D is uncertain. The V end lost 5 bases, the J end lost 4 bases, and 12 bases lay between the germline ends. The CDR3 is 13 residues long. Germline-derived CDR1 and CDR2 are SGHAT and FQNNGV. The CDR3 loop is CASSPTSYYEQYF. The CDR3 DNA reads TGTGCCAGCAGCCCGACTTCATATTACGAGCAGTACTTC.